This T cell receptor (beta chain) was recovered during a study of cytomegalovirus exposure and HLA in healthy donors. Whole-study results and caveats: CMV serostatus was the only immune exposure information that was available.

CDR3 length equals 14 residues. Deletions cut 2 bases from V and 3 bases from J, with 8 bases between. The V gene's germline CDR1 is MRHNA and CDR2 SNTAGT. Primers: 60 Vbeta forward and 13 Jbeta reverse. The method was immunoSEQ multiplex PCR; TCRdb's version includes in-frame clones alone and lacks a portion of them. The sample holds 70,000 to 95,000 clones; roughly 81% are singletons and the top ten take around 5.6%. With regard to this clone: Its antigen is unknown.

The genes are TRBV6-4 and TRBJ2-1, with D perhaps matching TRBD1 (5 bases). The sequence came from a woman under 30 in good health and CMV-seropositive. Material: PBMCs. The CDR3 spells CASSDQGGYNEQFF. The CDR3 DNA follows: TGTGCCAGCAGTGACCAGGGCGGCTACAATGAGCAGTTCTTC.